This T cell receptor (beta chain) was captured in a study of blood T cell repertoires in COVID-19. The CDR3 loop spans 14 amino acids. The germline V gene encodes CDR1 MNHNY and CDR2 SVGAGI (reference sequence). Trimming pared 6 bases from V and 7 bases from J, leaving 16 bases between. This clone appeared a few times. Sequencing was performed with immunoSEQ multiplex PCR; in TCRdb, only in-frame clones are kept and a portion is missing. The sample carries some 170,000 clones, roughly 82% recorded once. Sequences were obtained from PBMCs or T cells enriched from blood (not recorded which). The V gene is TRBV6-6, the J gene TRBJ1-5, with a weak D call TRBD1 (6 bases). The receptor's source is a man in his fifties who had recovered from COVID-19. The CDR3 DNA reads as TGTGCCAGCAGACCAGGACAGCTTGACCAGCCCCAGCATTTT. This gives the protein CASRPGQLDQPQHF.